The rows below give T cell receptor beta chains drawn from one sample of a study of T-cell reconstitution after alpha-beta-depleted transplantation in children. TCRdb independently ran MiXCR on the PCR reads; one entry per CDR3 protein. The sample lists some 600,000 distinct CDR3 sequences; under 15% were seen once. The source material was PBMCs, mostly from graft donor cells, sampled 360 days after TCRalphabeta/CD19-depleted stem cell transplant. These receptors were taken from a male patient under 18 who had a stem cell transplant for acute myeloid leukemia, so the T cells may come from the graft donor. Each CDR3 is given with its conserved first and last residue. The order of the fields is clone size, D gene, V gene, J gene, CDR3 DNA, CDR3 protein. D genes are given only for firm matches. Some rows mark clone size as missing; the rest say once, few, many or name a class of expanded clone.

abundance: many
d_gene: TRBD1
v_gene: TRBV7-8
j_gene: TRBJ2-7
CDR3nt: TGTGCCAGCAGCTTAAGGACAGGGGAAGGCTACGAGCAGTACTTC
CDR3aa: CASSLRTGEGYEQYF

abundance: many
d_gene: NA
v_gene: TRBV6-2/TRBV6-3
j_gene: TRBJ2-7
CDR3nt: TGTGCCAGCAGTTACTACAGGTTTTCCTACGAGCAGTACTTC
CDR3aa: CASSYYRFSYEQYF

abundance: NA
d_gene: NA
v_gene: TRBV14
j_gene: TRBJ2-1
CDR3nt: TGTGCCAGCAGCCAAGAGACGGAGGTCTACAATGAGCAGTTCTTC
CDR3aa: CASSQETEVYNEQFF

abundance: NA
d_gene: TRBD2
v_gene: TRBV20-1
j_gene: TRBJ2-4
CDR3nt: TGCAGTGCCCCGGGGGGGGTAGCCAAAAACATTCAGTACTTC
CDR3aa: CSAPGGVAKNIQYF

abundance: NA
d_gene: TRBD2
v_gene: TRBV4-2
j_gene: TRBJ2-1
CDR3nt: TGTGCCAGCAGCCGGGGACTAGCGGGATTACTTGACAATGAGCAGTTCTTC
CDR3aa: CASSRGLAGLLDNEQFF

abundance: few
d_gene: NA
v_gene: TRBV20-1
j_gene: TRBJ1-4
CDR3nt: TGCAGTGCTAGGGTCAGGATTAATGAAAAACTGTTTTTT
CDR3aa: CSARVRINEKLFF

abundance: many
d_gene: TRBD1
v_gene: TRBV28
j_gene: TRBJ1-2
CDR3nt: TGTGCCAGCAGTCAAGCCGGGACAGGGTTGAGCTATGGCTACACCTTC
CDR3aa: CASSQAGTGLSYGYTF

abundance: few
d_gene: TRBD1
v_gene: TRBV6-5
j_gene: TRBJ1-5
CDR3nt: TGTGCCAGCAGTTACTTGACAGGGGAGGGCAATCAGCCCCAGCATTTT
CDR3aa: CASSYLTGEGNQPQHF

abundance: few
d_gene: TRBD2
v_gene: TRBV5-1
j_gene: TRBJ2-2
CDR3nt: TGCGCCAGCAGCTTGCTTAGGCTAGCGGGAAACACCGGGGAGCTGTTTTTT
CDR3aa: CASSLLRLAGNTGELFF

abundance: few
d_gene: NA
v_gene: TRBV5-1
j_gene: TRBJ2-1
CDR3nt: TGCGCCAGCAGCTTGGAGGTCGGATGGAATGAGCAGTTCTTC
CDR3aa: CASSLEVGWNEQFF

abundance: many
d_gene: TRBD2
v_gene: TRBV12-3/TRBV12-4
j_gene: TRBJ2-1
CDR3nt: TGTGCCAGCAAGACCGGGACTAGCGGGAGCCGTTCCTACAATGAGCAGTTCTTC
CDR3aa: CASKTGTSGSRSYNEQFF

abundance: NA
d_gene: NA
v_gene: TRBV24-1
j_gene: TRBJ2-3
CDR3nt: TGTGCCACCAGTGTTCCCATGGGAGGCCCCTCCTTCACAGATACGCAGTATTTT
CDR3aa: CATSVPMGGPSFTDTQYF

abundance: few
d_gene: TRBD1
v_gene: TRBV7-9
j_gene: TRBJ2-2
CDR3nt: TGTGCCAGCAGCGATCGCGGACAGGGGACCGGGGAGCTGTTTTTT
CDR3aa: CASSDRGQGTGELFF

abundance: many
d_gene: TRBD1
v_gene: TRBV28
j_gene: TRBJ2-1
CDR3nt: TGTGCCAGCAGTTCCCAGGGGGCCTCCTACAATGAGCAGTTCTTC
CDR3aa: CASSSQGASYNEQFF

abundance: few
d_gene: NA
v_gene: TRBV4-1
j_gene: TRBJ2-1
CDR3nt: TGCGCCAGCAGCCAAGGTAATAGCGGCAATGAGCAGTTCTTC
CDR3aa: CASSQGNSGNEQFF

abundance: NA
d_gene: TRBD1
v_gene: TRBV15
j_gene: TRBJ1-1
CDR3nt: TGTGCCACCAGCAGAGATCGTTGGGGGACAGGGGAAGCTTTCTTT
CDR3aa: CATSRDRWGTGEAFF

abundance: few
d_gene: NA
v_gene: TRBV7-2
j_gene: TRBJ2-1
CDR3nt: TGTGCCAGCAGCTTAATGGGCGGGGTGGGTGAGCAGTTCTTC
CDR3aa: CASSLMGGVGEQFF

abundance: NA
d_gene: NA
v_gene: TRBV7-3
j_gene: TRBJ2-7
CDR3nt: TGTGCCAGCAGCTTAACCAGGGAATCCTACGAGCAGTACTTC
CDR3aa: CASSLTRESYEQYF

abundance: many
d_gene: NA
v_gene: TRBV18
j_gene: TRBJ2-5
CDR3nt: TGTGCCAGCTCACTGGGACACATCGAGACCCAGTACTTC
CDR3aa: CASSLGHIETQYF

abundance: NA
d_gene: NA
v_gene: TRBV20-1
j_gene: TRBJ2-7
CDR3nt: TGCAGTGCTAGTTACCCTGAACCGTACTTC
CDR3aa: CSASYPEPYF

abundance: many
d_gene: NA
v_gene: TRBV11-1
j_gene: TRBJ2-2
CDR3nt: TGTGCCAGCAGCTTATTCCCAGGGGTAGCCGGGGAGCTGTTTTTT
CDR3aa: CASSLFPGVAGELFF

abundance: few
d_gene: TRBD2
v_gene: TRBV7-9
j_gene: TRBJ2-2
CDR3nt: TGTGCCAGCAGCTTGGGAGGGGTGTCGAACACCGGGGAGCTGTTTTTT
CDR3aa: CASSLGGVSNTGELFF

abundance: few
d_gene: TRBD1
v_gene: TRBV12-3/TRBV12-4
j_gene: TRBJ2-2
CDR3nt: TGTGCCAGCAGTTTAACAGGGGGAGAAACCGGGGAGCTGTTTTTT
CDR3aa: CASSLTGGETGELFF

abundance: NA
d_gene: TRBD2
v_gene: TRBV28
j_gene: TRBJ2-1
CDR3nt: TGTGCCAGCAGTCTTACCCTAGCGGGAAGCAATGAGCAGTTCTTC
CDR3aa: CASSLTLAGSNEQFF

abundance: few
d_gene: NA
v_gene: TRBV29-1
j_gene: TRBJ2-3
CDR3nt: TGCAGCGCGGTAGGCACTTTAGGGGCAGATACGCAGTATTTT
CDR3aa: CSAVGTLGADTQYF

abundance: few
d_gene: NA
v_gene: TRBV20-1
j_gene: TRBJ2-1
CDR3nt: TGCAGTGCTAGGTCTAGGTTATCCTACAATGAGCAGTTCTTC
CDR3aa: CSARSRLSYNEQFF

abundance: NA
d_gene: TRBD2
v_gene: TRBV5-5
j_gene: TRBJ2-7
CDR3nt: TGTGCCAGCAGCTTGGCCGGGACTAGCGGACCCCCCTACGAGCAGTACTTC
CDR3aa: CASSLAGTSGPPYEQYF

abundance: few
d_gene: NA
v_gene: TRBV12-3/TRBV12-4
j_gene: TRBJ2-7
CDR3nt: TGTGCCAGCATCCAAAGGCTGGGTAGCTACGAGCAGTACTTC
CDR3aa: CASIQRLGSYEQYF

abundance: NA
d_gene: NA
v_gene: TRBV19
j_gene: TRBJ1-1
CDR3nt: TGTGCCAGTAAACACAGAATAAAGAACATGAACACTGAAGCTTTCTTT
CDR3aa: CASKHRIKNMNTEAFF

abundance: few
d_gene: NA
v_gene: TRBV7-9
j_gene: TRBJ2-7
CDR3nt: TGTGCCAGCAGCTTAGGTTGGGGGGGACAGTCAAACTACGAGCAGTACTTC
CDR3aa: CASSLGWGGQSNYEQYF

abundance: many
d_gene: TRBD1
v_gene: TRBV4-2
j_gene: TRBJ1-5
CDR3nt: TGTGCCAGCAGCCGTACAGGGGAAAAGGATCAGCCCCAGCATTTT
CDR3aa: CASSRTGEKDQPQHF

abundance: few
d_gene: TRBD1
v_gene: TRBV29-1
j_gene: TRBJ2-5
CDR3nt: TGCAGCGTTGAAGGACAGGGAATCGAGACCCAGTACTTC
CDR3aa: CSVEGQGIETQYF

abundance: NA
d_gene: NA
v_gene: TRBV20-1
j_gene: TRBJ2-1
CDR3nt: TGCAGTGCTAGACCCCCCGCGCGAGCGGAAGACAATGAGCAGTTCTTC
CDR3aa: CSARPPARAEDNEQFF

abundance: NA
d_gene: TRBD1
v_gene: TRBV15
j_gene: TRBJ2-1
CDR3nt: TGTGCCACCAGCAGTGTTACAGGGGGCAGGTATGAGCAGTTCTTC
CDR3aa: CATSSVTGGRYEQFF

abundance: NA
d_gene: NA
v_gene: TRBV4-3
j_gene: TRBJ2-1
CDR3nt: TGCGCCAGCAGCCCCCTTTCGCGGCCCAATGAGCAGTTCTTC
CDR3aa: CASSPLSRPNEQFF

abundance: many
d_gene: NA
v_gene: TRBV12-3/TRBV12-4
j_gene: TRBJ2-3
CDR3nt: TGTGCCAGCAGTTTACGCGGACTACCAATAACAGATACGCAGTATTTT
CDR3aa: CASSLRGLPITDTQYF

abundance: NA
d_gene: NA
v_gene: TRBV7-2
j_gene: TRBJ1-6
CDR3nt: TGTGCCAGCAGCCTCATAAGCTCCTATAATTCACCCCTCCACTTT
CDR3aa: CASSLISSYNSPLHF

abundance: many
d_gene: NA
v_gene: TRBV7-2
j_gene: TRBJ2-2
CDR3nt: TGTGCCAGCAGCTTAGTTGCTAGTGTGAACACCGGGGAGCTGTTTTTT
CDR3aa: CASSLVASVNTGELFF

abundance: many
d_gene: NA
v_gene: TRBV9
j_gene: TRBJ2-5
CDR3nt: TGTGCCAGCAGCGGGGAGACCCAGTACTTC
CDR3aa: CASSGETQYF

abundance: many
d_gene: TRBD1
v_gene: TRBV7-3
j_gene: TRBJ1-2
CDR3nt: TGTGCCAGCAGCTTAATTCGGACAGGGGGACCCGATGGCTACACCTTC
CDR3aa: CASSLIRTGGPDGYTF

abundance: few
d_gene: TRBD1
v_gene: TRBV5-4
j_gene: TRBJ2-5
CDR3nt: TGTGCCAGCAGCTTGGCTACTCTCCACTGGACAGGGGGCTCCCAAGAGACCCAGTACTTC
CDR3aa: CASSLATLHWTGGSQETQYF

abundance: NA
d_gene: NA
v_gene: TRBV30
j_gene: TRBJ2-1
CDR3nt: TGTGCCTGGAGATGGAAGAATGAGCAGTTCTTC
CDR3aa: CAWRWKNEQFF